This entry features one T cell receptor (beta chain) sequence. Its antigen is as yet unknown. One heparinised blood draw averaging about 110 mL was given by each donor. Sorting based on CD45RO/CCR7/CD25/CD127/CD95/CD27 separated CD4+ naive, central memory, regulatory and stem cell-like memory cells. The record originates from a study of beta chain features in type 1 diabetes. Overall study results and limits: Fewer junction insertions and more nucleotide deletions appeared in type 1 diabetes patients. TCRB CDR3s from Type 1 diabetes patients were moderately but significantly shorter in all four CD4+ subsets.

The V gene's germline CDR1 is WSHSY and CDR2 SAAADI. The germline V and J ends were trimmed by 8 bases and 7 bases, with 15 bases remaining between them. The CDR3 length is 14 residues. The investigators reverse transcribed all of the isolated RNA, so they sequenced expressed TCRB transcripts. Clones were sequenced by immunoSEQ multiplex PCR, and TCRdb holds only the in-frame ones, with some missing. The sample holds about 640,000 clones, over 10% seen once. The chain employs TRBV10-2 and TRBJ1-6; no clear D. The TCR originated in a man between 25 and 39 years old with type 1 diabetes. The sample comprised naive CD4+ T cells from blood. The CDR3 DNA is TGCGCCAGCGGTCGGGTGGAACTCAATTCACCCCTCCACTTT. Amino acids: CASGRVELNSPLHF.